Presented here are 17 T cell receptor beta chains from one specimen sequenced in a study of Tregs in tolerant kidney transplant recipients. Repertoires were generated with immunoSEQ multiplex PCR, while TCRdb's copy carries only in-frame clones and drops some. The sample consists of over 50,000 clones, approximately 85% of them appearing once. Sequenced material: Tregs from blood, taken before the transplant. The source of these receptors is a human donor who received a combined kidney and bone marrow transplant.

This chain connects TRBV28 to TRBJ2-6; no definite D call. Trimming removed 2 bases from V and 1 base from J, with 6 bases in between. The CDR3 covers 15 residues. CDR1 MDHEN and CDR2 SYDVKM come from the germline V gene. The CDR3 spells CASSLAESGANVLTF. CDR3 sequence (DNA): TGTGCCAGCAGTTTAGCCGAATCTGGGGCCAACGTCCTGACTTTC.

In this sample, this clone turned up once. The chain joins TRBV5-1 to TRBJ2-7; 11 bases line up with TRBD1. The CDR3 sequence is 14 residues long. The V segment lost 3 bases and the J segment 5 bases; nucleotides outside the gene matches: 4. Germline V lookup: CDR1 SGHRS, CDR2 YFSETQ. CDR3 sequence: CASSWGQGVDEQYF. The CDR3 coding sequence is TGCGCCAGCAGCTGGGGACAGGGGGTGGACGAGCAGTACTTC.

V and J are TRBV29-1 and TRBJ2-3; possibly TRBD2 for D (6 bases). V lost 7 bases to trimming and J lost 3 bases, with 11 bases between them. The CDR3 is made up of 12 amino acids. The V gene's germline CDR1 is SQVTM and CDR2 ANQGSEA. The CDR3 loop is CSASTRTDTQYF. The CDR3 DNA reads TGCAGCGCCTCGACTAGAACAGATACGCAGTATTTT.

The rearrangement uses TRBV10-1 and TRBJ1-1; D ambiguous. This CDR3 has 14 amino acids. CDR1 and CDR2 (germline): WNHNN, SYGVQD (reference sequence). V lost 3 bases and J 0 bases, leaving 8 bases between the germline ends. CDR3 in amino acids: CASSEIGMNTEAFF. For the CDR3, the DNA is TGCGCCAGCAGTGAAATAGGTATGAACACTGAAGCTTTCTTT.

This clone was counted a few times. The identical CDR3 is also encoded by other nucleotide sequences in the sample. For the CDR3, the DNA is TGCGCCAGCAGCTTGGAGGGTGGCAATCAGCCCCAGCATTTT. Translation gives CASSLEGGNQPQHF. This sequence joins TRBV5-1 and TRBJ1-5; D not resolved. With 0 bases removed from V and 2 bases from J, the gap between germline ends came to 6 bases. CDR1 and CDR2 (germline): SGHRS, YFSETQ. The CDR3 extends over 14 amino acids.

CDR3 DNA sequence: TGCAGCGTTGTACGACACGGGAAGAACACTGAAGCTTTCTTT. This translates into CSVVRHGKNTEAFF. The chain is built from TRBV29-1 and TRBJ1-1; D unresolved. The V gene's germline CDR1 is SQVTM and CDR2 ANQGSEA. CDR3 length equals 14 residues. Trimming removed 4 bases from V and 1 base from J, with 13 bases in between.

The chain couples TRBV9 to TRBJ1-6; 9 bases match TRBD1. CDR1 is SGDLS and CDR2 is YYNGEE in the germline V gene. Trimming took 3 bases from V and 7 from J; bases not matched to a gene: 8. CDR3 length: 16 amino acids. CDR3 bases: TGTGCCAGCAGCGCAAGCCGGGACAGGGTAAATTCACCCCTCCACTTT. Translating it yields CASSASRDRVNSPLHF.

This chain connects TRBV19 to TRBJ2-1, with D possibly being TRBD2 (5 bases). The germline gives CDR1 LNHDA, CDR2 SQIVND (reference sequence). The CDR3 is 14 residues long. Trimming removed 2 bases at V and 5 bases at J, with 10 bases between. CDR3 DNA sequence: TGTGCCAGTAGTATATTCCTAGCCGACAATGAGCAGTTCTTC. It codes for CASSIFLADNEQFF.

This clone occurred once. CDR3 protein: CASSPPGALEQYF. The CDR3 nucleotides read TGTGCCAGCTCACCGCCCGGGGCACTCGAGCAGTACTTC. The chain combines TRBV18 with TRBJ2-7, with D possibly being TRBD1 or TRBD2 (5 bases each). This CDR3 contains 13 residues. In germline, CDR1 is KGHSH, CDR2 LQKENI. Trimming pared 3 bases from V and 6 bases from J, leaving 12 bases between.

CDR3 protein: CATKPGPGDTQYF. The CDR3 DNA reads as TGTGCCACTAAACCGGGTCCTGGGGATACGCAGTATTTT. The chain is built from TRBV19 and TRBJ2-3, with D uncertain. This CDR3 comprises 13 residues. V was shortened by 10 bases and J by 6 bases, with 17 bases between the two germline ends. Germline lookup yields CDR1 LNHDA and CDR2 SQIVND (reference sequence).

The genes are TRBV6-6 and TRBJ2-7; 7 nucleotides align to TRBD1. V was pared by 5 bases and J by 6 bases, with 7 bases of the junction left unmatched. The CDR3 consists of 13 residues. The germline V gene has CDR1 MNHNY and CDR2 SVGAGI (reference sequence). The CDR3, as DNA: TGTGCCAGCAGTGAGACCACAGGGGTCGAGCAGTACTTC. It codes for CASSETTGVEQYF.

V gene TRBV4-3 combines with J gene TRBJ2-4; TRBD2 is a possible D gene (6 bases). V was trimmed by 4 bases and J by 8 bases, leaving 18 bases between them. Germline V gene data show CDR1 as LGHNA and CDR2 as YSLEER. The CDR3 covers 15 residues. Written as DNA, the CDR3 is TGCGCCAGCAGCCCAACCGTGGGAGGTGGAGACATTCAGTACTTC. Translated: CASSPTVGGGDIQYF.

The chain combines TRBV11-2 with TRBJ2-3; D tentatively reads TRBD1 or TRBD2 (5 bases each). Trimming pared 5 bases from V and 4 bases from J, leaving 19 bases between. This CDR3 comprises 16 residues. CDR1 SGHAT and CDR2 FQNNGV come from the germline V gene. CDR3 bases: TGTGCCAGCAGCCCAGTCCCCGGGGCGAGTCCAGATACGCAGTATTTT. This gives the protein CASSPVPGASPDTQYF.

The chain links TRBV28 to TRBJ1-2; D is perhaps TRBD1 (5 bases). V was trimmed by 3 bases and J by 0 bases, leaving 14 bases between them. CDR3 size: 16 residues. Germline V gene sequence: CDR1 MDHEN, CDR2 SYDVKM. The CDR3, as DNA: TGTGCCAGCAGTTTGCTGGCAGGGAGGGCTAACTATGGCTACACCTTC. This codes for CASSLLAGRANYGYTF.

This CDR3 reads CASSLPTGKRGEKLFF. In nucleotides, the CDR3 is TGTGCCAGCAGTCTTCCCACCGGGAAGAGGGGTGAAAAACTGTTTTTT. The chain combines TRBV7-9 with TRBJ1-4; a weak D match, TRBD1 (5 bases). CDR3 length: 16 amino acids. Germline loops: CDR1 SEHNR, CDR2 FQNEAQ (reference sequence). Trimming took 6 bases from V and 7 from J, leaving 21 bases between them.

In regard to this clone: At the DNA level, this CDR3 is encoded by other sequences in the same sample as well. This chain connects TRBV6-1 to TRBJ1-2; D possibly corresponds to TRBD1 (5 bases). The CDR3 is 13 residues long. The ends were cut back, 2 bases at V and 5 bases at J, with 9 bases in the middle. Germline loops: CDR1 MNHNS, CDR2 SASEGT. As DNA, the CDR3 is TGTGCCAGCAGTGAAAGGGGCGGGTATGGCTACACCTTC. Translation: CASSERGGYGYTF.

This rearrangement joins TRBV7-2 to TRBJ1-2; D not certain. This CDR3 is built from 15 residues. V was shortened by 5 bases and J by 2 bases, with 15 bases between the two germline ends. Germline V CDR1 and CDR2: SGHTA, FQGNSA. As DNA, the CDR3 is TGTGCCAGCAGCCCATTCAGTTTCGGAAACTATGGCTACACCTTC. This codes for CASSPFSFGNYGYTF.